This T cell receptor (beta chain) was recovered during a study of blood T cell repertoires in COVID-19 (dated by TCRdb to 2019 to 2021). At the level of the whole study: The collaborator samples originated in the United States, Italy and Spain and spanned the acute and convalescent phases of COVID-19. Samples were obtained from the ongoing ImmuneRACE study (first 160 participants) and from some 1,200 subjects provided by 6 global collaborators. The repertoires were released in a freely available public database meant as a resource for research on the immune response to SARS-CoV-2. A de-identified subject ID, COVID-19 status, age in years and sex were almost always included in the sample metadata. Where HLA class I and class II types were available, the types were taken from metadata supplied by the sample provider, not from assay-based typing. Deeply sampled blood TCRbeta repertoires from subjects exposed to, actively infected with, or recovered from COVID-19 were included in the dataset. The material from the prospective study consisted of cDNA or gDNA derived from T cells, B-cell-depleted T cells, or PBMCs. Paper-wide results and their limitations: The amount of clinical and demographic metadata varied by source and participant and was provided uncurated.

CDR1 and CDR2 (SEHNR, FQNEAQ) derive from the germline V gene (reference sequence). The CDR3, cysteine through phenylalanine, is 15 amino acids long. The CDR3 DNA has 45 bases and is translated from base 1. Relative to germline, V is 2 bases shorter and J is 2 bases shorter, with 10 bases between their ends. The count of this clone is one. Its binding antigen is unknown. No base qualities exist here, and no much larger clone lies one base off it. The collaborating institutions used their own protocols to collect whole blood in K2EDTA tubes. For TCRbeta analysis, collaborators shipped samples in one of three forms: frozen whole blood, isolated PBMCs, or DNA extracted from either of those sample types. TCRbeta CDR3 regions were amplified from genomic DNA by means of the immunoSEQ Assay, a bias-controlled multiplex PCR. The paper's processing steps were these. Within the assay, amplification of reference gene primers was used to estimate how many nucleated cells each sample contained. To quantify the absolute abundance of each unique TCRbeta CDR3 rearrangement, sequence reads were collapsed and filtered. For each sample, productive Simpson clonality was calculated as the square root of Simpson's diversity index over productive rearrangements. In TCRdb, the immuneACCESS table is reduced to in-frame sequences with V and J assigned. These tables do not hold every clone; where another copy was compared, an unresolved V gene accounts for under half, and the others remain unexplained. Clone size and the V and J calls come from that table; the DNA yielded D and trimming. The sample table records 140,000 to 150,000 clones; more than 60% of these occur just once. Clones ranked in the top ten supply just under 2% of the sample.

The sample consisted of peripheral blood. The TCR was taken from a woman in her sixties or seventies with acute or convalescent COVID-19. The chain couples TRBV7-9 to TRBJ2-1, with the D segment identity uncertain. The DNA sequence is TGTGCCAGCAGCTTATACGGCGGCCCCTACAATGAGCAGTTCTTC. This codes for CASSLYGGPYNEQFF.